This TCR beta chain is drawn from a study of cytomegalovirus exposure and HLA in healthy donors. Study observations and caveats: Among TCR sequences, most were rare, though some public TCRs appeared in many donors.

As to this clone: Its antigen is currently unknown.

TCRdb's table, derived via immunoSEQ multiplex PCR, lists solely in-frame clones and lacks some. The data show some 240,000 clones, around four fifths seen once. Germline values: CDR1 MGHRA, CDR2 YSYEKL. The CDR3 extends over 15 amino acids. V was shortened by 1 base and J by 7 bases, with 17 bases between the two germline ends. This sequence joins TRBV4-1 and TRBJ2-7; D possibly matches TRBD1 or TRBD2 (5 bases each). This TCR was sampled from a young woman in good health and CMV-seronegative. The sequenced sample was PBMCs. CDR3 in DNA: TGCGCCAGCAGCCAAGTTACCGGGACCGGTGAGGAGCAGTACTTC. Protein product: CASSQVTGTGEEQYF.